This TCR beta chain was sequenced for a study of human T cells and chemical hapten exposure. Looking at the study overall: Researchers reported sensitizing an approximately 2 cm by approximately 2 cm upper inner arm skin site with 2% DPC.

Time point denoted: pre-sensitization, week 0. Treatment described: therapeutic diphenylcyclopropenone sensitization with weekly scalp DPC. Using its own MiXCR run on the RACE reads, TCRdb lists one record per CDR3 protein. The table shows more than 100,000 distinct CDR3 sequences, with approximately 15% occurring only once. CDR3 size: 15 residues. Trimming took off 5 bases at V and 8 bases at J, with 19 bases between the two ends. This chain uses TRBV12-3 or TRBV12-4 with TRBJ2-1; D unresolved. The specimen was whole blood, collected in connection with sensitization to the hapten diphenylcyclopropenone (DPC). The sequence came from a woman aged 18-29 years with alopecia areata. Some clones in this sample may be carry-over from other donors' samples. The CDR3 reads CASSPRRSRIDEQFF. The DNA of the CDR3 is TGTGCCAGCAGTCCCAGACGGTCTCGGATCGATGAGCAGTTCTTC.